Here is one T cell receptor beta chain with its context. Its antigen remains unknown. This sequence may be a read error, since a much larger clone differs from it by one base. The TCR beta cDNA libraries carried unique molecular identifiers. Between roughly 0.9 and 11 million T cells gave rise to some 450,000 cDNA molecules. TCRdb called the PCR reads again in MiXCR, with one record for every CDR3 protein. The table lists around 200,000 distinct CDR3 sequences, over 25% of them singletons. The CDR3 loop spans 14 amino acids. CDR1 is MNHEY and CDR2 is SVGAGI in the germline V gene. The V and J ends lost 8 bases and 7 bases, in that order; junction bases with no gene match: 10. The record originates from a study of post-analysis software for immune sequencing data. Study context: Secondary progressive, relapsing-remitting and progressive-relapsing multiple sclerosis were among the included disease courses.

Points from the study as a whole: Under the F measure, samples that were prepared in one batch clustered strongly together. Five or six TRBV segments, TRBV5-6, TRBV5-1 and TRBV20-1 among them, were found more frequent in patients than controls. In multiple sclerosis, normalized Chao1 diversity was significantly below that of controls.

The V call is TRBV6-5, the J call TRBJ2-1, with 8 bases fitting TRBD1. What was sequenced was blood. This TCR came from a girl under 18 with multiple sclerosis. The CDR3 region is CASGRTGPRNEQFF. As DNA, the CDR3 is TGTGCCAGCGGAAGGACAGGGCCCAGGAATGAGCAGTTCTTC.